The present T cell receptor beta chain was sequenced within a study of cytomegalovirus exposure and HLA in healthy donors. Study findings and constraints: The sole available immune exposure information was CMV serostatus.

The CDR3 has 14 residues. V lost 3 bases, J lost 7 bases, and 9 bases stayed unmatched. CDR1 and CDR2 (germline): SGHNT, YYREEE (reference sequence). PCR was performed using 60 Vbeta and 13 Jbeta primers. Only in-frame clones appear in the TCRdb table, and some are missing; sequencing was by immunoSEQ multiplex PCR. The sample holds more than 150,000 clones, about three quarters seen once. This clone turned up a few times. Its target is not known. V is TRBV5-4 and J is TRBJ2-7, with 8 bases aligning to TRBD2. The sample consisted of PBMCs. The receptor comes from a woman aged 45-59 years in good health and CMV-seropositive. CDR3 protein: CASSSPGLDREQYF. The CDR3 nucleotides read TGTGCCAGCAGCTCGCCGGGACTAGACCGGGAGCAGTACTTC.